These T cell receptor beta chains were read from a single sample in a study of blood T cells in healthy people across ages. TCRdb reanalysed the 5' RACE reads using MiXCR and keeps one entry per CDR3 protein. The sample lists about 1.6 million distinct CDR3 sequences; around 35% were seen once. The source material was blood. The receptors originated from a woman aged 30 to 39 in good health. Both conserved end residues are part of each CDR3. A D gene is named only where the DNA matches it firmly. Size is stated for part of the rows, as once, few or many counts, or as a class when the clone is expanded.

TGTGCCAGCTCACCGCCCTACGGACAGCAACAAGAGACCCAGTACTTC	CASSPPYGQQQETQYF	-	-	TRBV18	16	TRBJ2-5
TGCGCCAGCAGCAGATTACCGGGACAGGTCTACAATGAGCAGTTCTTC	CASSRLPGQVYNEQFF	few	TRBD1	TRBV4-1	16	TRBJ2-1
TGTGCCATCAAAAGACAGGGGGATGGTTCACCCCTCCACTTT	CAIKRQGDGSPLHF	few	TRBD1	TRBV10-3	14	TRBJ1-6
TGTGCCAGCAGCTTGCTAGCGGGGGGCGATAGCTACAATGAGCAGTTCTTC	CASSLLAGGDSYNEQFF	-	TRBD2	TRBV7-9	17	TRBJ2-1
TGTGCCAGCAGCTCCTGGACCGCAGACTACAATCAGCCCCAGCATTTT	CASSSWTADYNQPQHF	-	-	TRBV5-6	16	TRBJ1-5
TGTGCCAGCAGCCATTTATCCTTACAAGACTCCAAAAACATTCAGTACTTC	CASSHLSLQDSKNIQYF	-	-	TRBV14	17	TRBJ2-4
TGTGCCAGTAGCCCTCGGGCAAGGGTTAGCGAACATAAGGAGTTCTTC	CASSPRARVSEHKEFF	-	-	TRBV19	16	TRBJ2-1
TGCAGTGCTAGGACTAGCGAAGAGACCCAGTACTTC	CSARTSEETQYF	-	TRBD2	TRBV20-1	12	TRBJ2-5
TGTGCCAGCAGCTACACTAGGTTGGGTGAGCAGTTCTTC	CASSYTRLGEQFF	few	-	TRBV14	13	TRBJ2-1
TGCGCCAGCAGCCCCACGACTAGCGGGGGTTTCGAGACCCAGTACTTC	CASSPTTSGGFETQYF	few	TRBD2	TRBV5-1	16	TRBJ2-5
TGCGCCAGCAGCTTGGTTAGCGGGAGTTTTCACACCGGGGAGCTGTTTTTT	CASSLVSGSFHTGELFF	-	TRBD2	TRBV5-1	17	TRBJ2-2
TGTGCCAGCACTAGCGGGGGCGAGGCTTCCTACGAGCAGTACTTC	CASTSGGEASYEQYF	-	TRBD2	TRBV27	15	TRBJ2-7
TGCAGTGCTAGTAGTAACAGCCCGGGCTATGGCTACACCTTC	CSASSNSPGYGYTF	-	-	TRBV20-1	14	TRBJ1-2
TGTGCCAGCAGTGTTCGGGGGAGGACTGAAGCTTTCTTT	CASSVRGRTEAFF	few	-	TRBV12-3/TRBV12-4	13	TRBJ1-1
TGCAGCGTTGCCCCAGGAACCGAGCAGTACTTC	CSVAPGTEQYF	-	-	TRBV29-1	11	TRBJ2-7
TGTGCCAGCAGTTTGATTCGAGGGACGAGACAGGGTAACAATGAGCAGTTCTTC	CASSLIRGTRQGNNEQFF	-	TRBD1	TRBV11-1	18	TRBJ2-1
TGCAGCGCAGTGGGAGACGCCTATGGCTACACCTTC	CSAVGDAYGYTF	many	-	TRBV29-1	12	TRBJ1-2
TGTGCCAGCACCCTACCCGGGACAGGGGGCGGATCACCCCTCCACTTT	CASTLPGTGGGSPLHF	few	TRBD1	TRBV6-2/TRBV6-3	16	TRBJ1-6
TGCGCCAGCAGCCAAGATCGAATCGGGGAACTGTTTTTT	CASSQDRIGELFF	few	-	TRBV4-1	13	TRBJ1-4
TGTGCCAGCAGCGCGGGGACTAGCTCCCGGTGGACAGATACGCAGTATTTT	CASSAGTSSRWTDTQYF	few	TRBD2	TRBV7-6	17	TRBJ2-3
TGCGCCAGCAGCTTGGGGTTCGTTATAGATAATGAGCAGTTCTTC	CASSLGFVIDNEQFF	few	-	TRBV5-1	15	TRBJ2-1
TGTGCCAGCAGGGCTCAGGGGGCGCGGGGGAATTCACCCCTCCACTTT	CASRAQGARGNSPLHF	-	TRBD1	TRBV28	16	TRBJ1-6
TGTGCCAGCAGCTTAGGGGGGTTTGTCACTGAAGCTTTCTTT	CASSLGGFVTEAFF	-	-	TRBV11-2	14	TRBJ1-1
TGCGCCAGCAGTGGACTAGCGGGGGGGCCGGGGGAGACCCAGTACTTC	CASSGLAGGPGETQYF	-	TRBD2	TRBV10-2	16	TRBJ2-5
TGTGCCTGGAGTGGTGGGAGCAACGGAGAGACCCAGTACTTC	CAWSGGSNGETQYF	-	-	TRBV30	14	TRBJ2-5
TGCGCCAGCAGTGAGGCCCCACCGCAGATCTCCTACGAGCAGTACTTC	CASSEAPPQISYEQYF	few	-	TRBV10-2	16	TRBJ2-7
TGCAGTGCGCCGGGACTAGCGGGGGTTCAAGAGACCCAGTACTTC	CSAPGLAGVQETQYF	few	TRBD2	TRBV20-1	15	TRBJ2-5
TGTGCCAGCAGTTTATCGTCGGGAGTCAATGAGCAGTTCTTC	CASSLSSGVNEQFF	few	-	TRBV27	14	TRBJ2-1
TGTGCCAGCAGTGAAATTAGCCTAGCGGGGAGGAATGAGCAGTTCTTC	CASSEISLAGRNEQFF	once	TRBD2	TRBV6-1	16	TRBJ2-1
TGTGCCAGCAGCTTAGAGATCCTCACAGATACGCAGTATTTT	CASSLEILTDTQYF	-	-	TRBV7-9	14	TRBJ2-3
TGTGCCACCAGTGATTTGGGGAGCGGGAGTCCCTACAATGAGCAGTTCTTC	CATSDLGSGSPYNEQFF	-	TRBD2	TRBV24-1	17	TRBJ2-1
TGCAGTGCTGGTCCGGACATGCTTTACGAGCAGTACTTC	CSAGPDMLYEQYF	many	-	TRBV20-1	13	TRBJ2-7
TGCGCCAGCAGCTTGGCCAGGGGTTCGGGCTATGAGCAGTTCTTC	CASSLARGSGYEQFF	once	-	TRBV5-1	15	TRBJ2-1
TGCAGTGCTAGACGAGGTGCGGGAGGGCCCGGGGAGACCCAGTACTTC	CSARRGAGGPGETQYF	-	TRBD2	TRBV20-1	16	TRBJ2-5
TGTGCCAGCAGCTTAGGTCGGGACAGCCCCTACGAGCAGTACTTC	CASSLGRDSPYEQYF	-	TRBD1	TRBV11-1	15	TRBJ2-7
TGTGCCAGCAGTCGAGGAGGGACTAGCGGGGCCACAGATACGCAGTATTTT	CASSRGGTSGATDTQYF	-	TRBD2	TRBV7-3	17	TRBJ2-3
TGTGCCAGCAGGGGGGAGGGTTACGAGCAGTACTTC	CASRGEGYEQYF	-	TRBD2	TRBV27	12	TRBJ2-7
TGTGCCAGCAGTGAATCCCCAGCGGGGGGCACAGATACGCAGTATTTT	CASSESPAGGTDTQYF	few	TRBD2	TRBV25-1	16	TRBJ2-3
TGTGCCAGCAGCCAAGATCAGCGGGTAGAGACCCAGTACTTC	CASSQDQRVETQYF	few	-	TRBV3-1	14	TRBJ2-5
TGTGCCAGCAGCCAGGCGGGAGCCCCGAGCTCCTACAATGAGCAGTACTTC	CASSQAGAPSSYNEQYF	once	TRBD2	TRBV3-1	17	TRBJ2-7
TGTGCCAGCAGCTTCCCCAGGTTGGGACGGAGGACTAATGAAAAACTGTTTTTT	CASSFPRLGRRTNEKLFF	-	-	TRBV7-9	18	TRBJ1-4
TGTGCCAGCAGTTTATTCACCGGGACAGGGCAAGAGACCCAGTACTTC	CASSLFTGTGQETQYF	-	TRBD1	TRBV27	16	TRBJ2-5
TGTGCCAGCAGTTACTCCTTTCGAGGGGCGGGCACAGATACGCAGTATTTT	CASSYSFRGAGTDTQYF	many	-	TRBV6-2/TRBV6-3	17	TRBJ2-3
TGTGCCAGCAGTTACGGCTCTAGCACAGATACGCAGTATTTT	CASSYGSSTDTQYF	-	-	TRBV6-2/TRBV6-3	14	TRBJ2-3
TGCAGTGCCCAGGACAGGGAGCTAGCTAATGAAAAACTGTTTTTT	CSAQDRELANEKLFF	-	TRBD1	TRBV20-1	15	TRBJ1-4
TGTGCCAGCAGCGATCCATCGGGGATCTCCTACGAGCAGTACTTC	CASSDPSGISYEQYF	few	-	TRBV7-2	15	TRBJ2-7
TGCGCCAGCAGCTTGGTTGGGCGGTCAAGCACAGATACGCAGTATTTT	CASSLVGRSSTDTQYF	-	-	TRBV5-1	16	TRBJ2-3
TGTGCCAGCAGCTTGAAGCCTGAATACAATGAGCAGTTCTTC	CASSLKPEYNEQFF	-	-	TRBV7-6	14	TRBJ2-1
TGTGTCAGCAGCATGACTAGCACAGATACGCAGTATTTT	CVSSMTSTDTQYF	-	-	TRBV9	13	TRBJ2-3
TGTGCCAGCAGGGCGGGGGCGCGGAGCACTGAAGCTTTCTTT	CASRAGARSTEAFF	few	-	TRBV27	14	TRBJ1-1
TGCGCCAACAGCCCCGTTGGACGGAATGAGAAACTGTTTTTT	CANSPVGRNEKLFF	-	-	TRBV4-1	14	TRBJ1-4
TGTGCCAGCCGGCATACACAGGGGGATATGGAGACCCAGTACTTC	CASRHTQGDMETQYF	once	TRBD1	TRBV6-1	15	TRBJ2-5
TGTGCCAGCAGCGAGAGGCTAGCGGGGAACTACAATGAGCAGTTCTTC	CASSERLAGNYNEQFF	few	TRBD2	TRBV2	16	TRBJ2-1
TGTGCCAGCAGCTTAACTTTAAGCCGGGCTACTGGCTATGGCTACACCTTC	CASSLTLSRATGYGYTF	-	-	TRBV7-2	17	TRBJ1-2
TGCAGTGCAGAGCGGGGGGATACGCAGTATTTT	CSAERGDTQYF	-	TRBD2	TRBV20-1	11	TRBJ2-3
TGTGCCAGCAGCGTTCGAGTAGCGGGGGGGCCGTGGAATGAGCAGTTCTTC	CASSVRVAGGPWNEQFF	-	TRBD2	TRBV9	17	TRBJ2-1
TGTGCTACGAATCCCCGACAGGTTAATGGCTACACCTTC	CATNPRQVNGYTF	few	-	TRBV30	13	TRBJ1-2
TGTGCCAAGGGACAGGGTTACAATGAGCAGTTCTTC	CAKGQGYNEQFF	-	TRBD1	TRBV7-2	12	TRBJ2-1